Detailed here is one T cell receptor (beta chain). What it recognizes is unknown. The data were taken from a study of cytomegalovirus exposure and HLA in healthy donors. Study summary: Most donors, more than 80% of over 300 genotyped, fell in the Caucasian-associated ancestry cluster. Study-wide points: Previously analyzed data showed that most TCR beta V segments were productive at a frequency of about 87% or about 30%.

PCR used 60 Vbeta primers and 13 Jbeta primers. Libraries were prepared by immunoSEQ multiplex PCR; TCRdb keeps only in-frame clonotypes and omits some of them. The table has fewer than 90,000 clones, around 76% seen once. Germline-derived CDR1 and CDR2 are MGHRA and YSYEKL. V was clipped by 1 base and J by 10 bases; unmatched bases: 3. This CDR3 contains 13 residues. Sequences were obtained from PBMCs. The chain joins TRBV4-1 to TRBJ2-1; 8 bases are a match to TRBD2. The TCR originated in a man between 25 and 39 years old in good health and CMV-seropositive. In nucleotides, the CDR3 is TGCGCCAGCAGCCAAGGCTTAGCGGGGGAGCAGTTCTTC. This translates into CASSQGLAGEQFF.